This T cell receptor (beta chain) is drawn from a study of cytomegalovirus exposure and HLA in healthy donors (dated by TCRdb to about 2017). For context, the study as a whole: An earlier analysis of under 600 of the donors reported about 290 Gb of sequence data and 120 million or so unique TCR beta sequences from 150 million to 200 million T cells. The number of donors typed differed by locus, with about 629-640 for A, B, C, DRB1 and DQB1, around 500 for DQA1, over 600 for DPA1, and some 440 for DPB1. A later analysis re-analyzed previously published TCR beta repertoires from 666 donors and added high-resolution HLA genotyping to study TCR occurrence patterns. The later analysis used no new phenotypic data to find candidate immune exposures, relying instead on TCR beta sequences and their occurrence across donors. Using immunosequencing, the study profiled T cell repertoires from 666 subjects and related those repertoires to cytomegalovirus serostatus. The study aimed to test whether signatures of past pathogen exposure could be identified by cataloging public T cell receptors. Class I and class II HLA loci were covered by the typing at four-digit resolution. Across roughly 420 genotyped donors of the cohort, an average of approximately 240,000 unique TCR beta nucleotide sequences per donor were sequenced, and roughly a sixth of those sequences were non-productive. About 300 gigabases of sequencing data and approximately 80 million unique TCR sequences were included in an early release covering several hundred HLA-typed donors. All discovery cohort repertoires had been generated on a single sequencing platform. Donor age, sex, ethnicity and CMV serostatus were collected together with the repertoire data. Along with the roughly 710-subject first cohort, a separate validation cohort of 120 different subjects was used. An earlier analysis of 500 to 650 of the donors applied high-throughput TCR beta sequencing to assess whether each TCR beta V gene segment acted as functional or pseudogenic. Of the approximately 400 genotyped donors, approximately 83% fell in the genetic ancestry cluster associated with self-reported Caucasian donors. A later genetic analysis took genome-wide SNP genotypes for about 65% of the 666 donors and used that subset as a discovery cohort. Because of strong linkage in the cohort, roughly five DR-DQ haplotypes were treated as single units for association and clustering. To predict cytomegalovirus infection status, the study brought together high-throughput TCR immunosequencing, statistical association of individual TCRs with disease status, and machine learning. What the study reported, not specific to this receptor: A later genetic analysis associated a missense DCLRE1C variant with V-gene and J-gene trimming of TCR beta chains, and an independent cohort replicated the association. In a later analysis, TCR association rates were found to vary across HLA loci, with the most associated TCRs seen for DRB1 alleles and the fewest for HLA-C alleles. Most CMV-associated TCR beta chains appeared to be HLA-restricted in a later analysis, and the HLA associations seemed to be driven largely by CMV exposure. In this cohort, only TCR beta chains were sequenced, and detectable features were limited by the absence of alpha or paired-chain data. Most TCR sequences were observed very rarely across donors, whereas some public TCRs were present in many individuals. In vitro tests confirmed that a few of the cytomegalovirus-associated TCR beta chains recognize cytomegalovirus antigens. A further reported finding was that TCR beta sequences accurately predicted the HLA-A and HLA-B alleles for most subjects in the first cohort. Assigning TCR associations to individual alleles was difficult when HLA alleles, especially DR and DQ, strongly co-occurred. The presence/absence analyses assumed that sequencing depth was roughly uniform across donors, and that assumption may not be true. CMV serostatus was the only immune exposure information available for the cohort. Because counts were too low, seventeen rarely observed V segments, including chromosome 9 orphons, were excluded from the earlier analysis of several hundred of the donors. Correlated functional status among segregating V segments might be attributable to linkage disequilibrium, but an unknown experimental factor could not be ruled out. Compared with the approximately 670-donor mean, donors in an Asian-associated ancestry cluster had fewer N-insertions in productive TCRs, according to a later genetic analysis. The study gave a list of more than 150 TCR beta chains associated with cytomegalovirus. An earlier analysis of approximately 540 of the donors showed that most TCR beta V segments appeared in productive rearrangements either about 87% or about 30% of the time, which broadly matched IMGT annotations. In a later analysis, several top co-occurrence clusters were reported to appear linked to parvovirus B19, influenza, CMV and Epstein-Barr virus. The classifier was reported to diagnose cytomegalovirus status with high specificity and sensitivity in both the original cohort and the validation cohort. It was suggested by the authors that the approach could potentially be generalized to other disease states and immunological phenotypes. A cluster of highly shared sequence variants was judged likely to be a technical artifact of the sequencing pipeline. A later analysis found that HLA-associated TCR beta chains were more clonally expanded and had lower generation probabilities than equally common non-associated chains. At a false discovery rate of 0.05, a later analysis linked 16,951 TCR beta sequences to specific HLA alleles. Because HLA typing was missing for some donors at each locus, association tests included only the typed subset. Some IMGT-functional V segments, including TRBV6-2 and TRBV6-3, could not be told apart with the 87-base-pair reads, so those segments were excluded.

The CDR3 contains 14 residues, cysteine and phenylalanine counted. The sequence is cut down to CDR3 DNA, 42 bases in frame from base 1. The germline V gene (reference sequence) yields SSHAT for CDR1 and FNYEAQ for CDR2. On this clone itself: Its antigen is unknown. The junction shows a germline mismatch at one end, possibly a read error.

Library construction relied on the immunoSEQ multiplex PCR assay. For the multiplex PCR, a mixture combining 60 forward primers for TCR Vbeta segments and 13 reverse primers for TCR Jbeta segments was used. The CDR3 region of rearranged TCR beta genes was amplified from genomic DNA by a multiplex PCR assay. On the Illumina HiSeq System, the amplified TCR beta libraries were sequenced as 87-base-pair reads. For the original study's pipeline: A later analysis tallied tens of millions of unique TCR beta chains across the approximately 670 repertoires, and some 10 million of those chains were shared by two or more donors. Raw reads were error-corrected and collapsed into unique sequences with a nearest-neighbor algorithm that merged closely related sequences to remove PCR and sequencing errors. Alignment of CDR3 sequences to IMGT reference sequences was used to assign V, D and J gene segments. For a sequence to be retained, a match of at least six nucleotides was required to both a V gene segment and a J gene segment. Rearrangements were classified as productive when the CDR3 lacked stop codons and remained in frame with V and J, and all other rearrangements were classified as non-productive. Following IMGT convention, CDR3 was defined as the stretch from the second conserved V-encoded cysteine up to the conserved J-encoded phenylalanine. In an earlier analysis of more than 550 of the donors, sequences lacking an unambiguous match to a single V gene segment were excluded. In an earlier analysis of several hundred of the donors, V segments were called functional above 56.7% productive rearrangements and were called segregating when the between-donor standard deviation exceeded 5%. A statistical classification framework was built to diagnose cytomegalovirus status from the catalog of TCR beta chain sequences. V and J gene assignment, in a later analysis, came from comparing TCR nucleotide sequences with IMGT/GENE-DB human TR gene sequences. Using the TCRdist pipeline, a later analysis assigned CDR3 sequences along with most-parsimonious VDJ recombination scenarios. In a later analysis, every TCR beta chain was defined by the combination of its CDR3 amino acid sequence and its V-gene family, and reads without a unique V-gene family were dropped. In a later analysis, 500 to 650 highly shared, low-generation-probability nucleotide sequences were removed to address suspected cross-contamination and a sequencing artifact. A later analysis calculated a clonal expansion index for each public chain from normalized within-repertoire ranks of inferred template counts. Generation probabilities in a later analysis came from a VDJ recombination model fitted to out-of-frame rearrangements, and those results were checked against IGoR. Hypergeometric tests were used in a later analysis to score TCR-TCR, TCR-HLA and TCR-CMV co-occurrence, with a repertoire-size bias correction applied to the TCR pairs. A later analysis estimated false discovery rates by permuting HLA or CMV assignments 20 times. A later analysis grouped co-occurring TCRs with DBSCAN, adding TCRdist sequence similarity when clustering within HLA-allele-positive subsets. For co-occurrence clustering, repertoires with fewer than 30,000 or more than 120,000 public chains were excluded, along with four or five repertoires with anomalous nucleotide sharing. TCRdb limited this immuneACCESS table to in-frame rearrangements with V and J called. A share of clones is missing; checked studies link under half to unresolved V genes, and the rest is unexplained. That table supplies the V and J calls and clone size; D and trimming were determined from the DNA. A total of about 91,000 clones appear in this sample, roughly 86% of them only once. Clones ranked in the top ten supply 9% to 9.5% of the sample.

The cohort was made up of 666 healthy bone marrow donors. Cohort members were all nominally healthy when sampled, although unrecorded immune exposures were likely present. The donor was CMV seropositive and was included in the group of about 290 seropositive cohort members. Each donor provided a peripheral blood sample, and peripheral blood mononuclear cells were used for TCR beta sequencing. The Qiagen DNeasy Blood Extraction Kit was used to extract genomic DNA from the blood cell samples. Sequenced: PBMCs. The rearrangement combines TRBV7-7 with TRBJ2-5, and 8 junctional nucleotides match TRBD1. This receptor was taken from a man aged 25-40 years in good health and CMV-seropositive. This receptor has the CDR3 CASSFGQGQETQYF. The nucleotide sequence is given as TGTGCTAGCAGCTTTGGACAGGGCCAAGAGACCCAGTACTTC.